This TCR beta chain was found in a study of T cell responses to AZD1222 COVID-19 vaccine. Study conclusions and caveats: Clonal diversity may have been underestimated in mostly white British donors. Baseline seropositives among AZD1222 recipients totaled only five to seven. Two doses of AZD1222 preceded a rise in Spike-specific TCR breadth and depth.

As for this clone: Its antigen is undetermined.

V shed 0 bases and J shed 6 bases, with 10 bases lying between them. CDR3 length equals 14 residues. CDR1 is SGHKS, CDR2 YYEKEE, per germline (reference sequence). The protocol was immunoSEQ multiplex PCR, while the TCRdb copy is restricted to in-frame clones and leaves out a portion. The sample consists of more than 75,000 clones, roughly nine tenths of them appearing once. The chain recombines TRBV5-5 with TRBJ1-5, with D hard to call. The material was peripheral blood, obtained 28 days after the second AZD1222 dose. This sequence was found in an adult who received the AZD1222 COVID-19 vaccine. In nucleotides, the CDR3 is TGTGCCAGCAGCTTGGTTACGCATGGTCAGCCCCAGCATTTT. Encoded protein: CASSLVTHGQPQHF.